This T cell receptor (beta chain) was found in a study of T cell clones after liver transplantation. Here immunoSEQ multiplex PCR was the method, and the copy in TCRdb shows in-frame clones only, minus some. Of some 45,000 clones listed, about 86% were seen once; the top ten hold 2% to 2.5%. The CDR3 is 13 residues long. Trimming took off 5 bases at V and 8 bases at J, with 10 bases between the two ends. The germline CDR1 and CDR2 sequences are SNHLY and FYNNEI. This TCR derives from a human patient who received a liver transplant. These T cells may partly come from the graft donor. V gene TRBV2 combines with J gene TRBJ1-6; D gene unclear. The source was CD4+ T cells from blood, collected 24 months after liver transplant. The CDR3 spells CASSRTNHSPLHF. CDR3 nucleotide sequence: TGTGCCAGCAGTCGGACTAATCATTCACCCCTCCACTTT.